This TCR beta chain came from a study of cytomegalovirus exposure and HLA in healthy donors. The wider study: Drawn from HLA-typed donors, 83 million or so unique TCRs were held in an early data release.

The CDR3 loop spans 15 amino acids. Germline V gene data show CDR1 as SEHNR and CDR2 as FQNEAQ (reference sequence). Germline trimming cut 5 bases from V and 4 bases from J; bases unmatched to any gene: 3. With 60 Vbeta and 13 Jbeta primers, the PCR was carried out. TCRdb's table, derived via immunoSEQ multiplex PCR, lists solely in-frame clones and lacks some. The table lists more than 95,000 clones, 78% of them singletons. This chain uses TRBV7-9 with TRBJ2-2, with 11 positions matching TRBD2. Sequencing was performed on PBMCs. This receptor was taken from a man in his forties in good health and CMV-seronegative. This CDR3 is CASSPGLAATGELFF. CDR3 DNA: TGTGCCAGCAGCCCGGGACTAGCGGCCACCGGGGAGCTGTTTTTT.